What follows is one T cell receptor (beta chain) and its context. The data stem from a study of T cells in Graves' hyperthyroidism and ophthalmopathy. About the study: At the time of initial diagnosis and before any treatment, peripheral blood was collected.

TCR beta CDR3 regions were amplified from RNA transcripts. RT-PCR in the first round (using the HTBI primer set) targeted the TCR CDR3. TCRdb used MiXCR to reprocess the multiplex PCR reads, holding one entry per CDR3 protein. This table holds some 320,000 distinct CDR3 sequences, approximately 14% found once. CDR3 length: 14 residues. The V gene end was trimmed by 0 bases and the J gene end by 5 bases; junction bases not matched to a gene: 1. Germline CDR1 reads LGHNA; CDR2 reads YNFKEQ. Uncontrolled infection, other autoimmune disease, pregnancy or lactation barred patients from enrollment. Source material: blood. V is TRBV4-2 and J is TRBJ1-1, with 9 nucleotides matching TRBD1. This sequence was found in a woman aged 40 to 49 with Graves' ophthalmopathy. CDR3 loop: CASSQEDRGTEAFF. Here the CDR3 DNA reads TGTGCCAGCAGCCAAGAGGACAGGGGAACTGAAGCTTTCTTT.